This TCR beta chain was recovered during a study of tumor and adjacent non-tumor tissue in lung cancer. Across the whole study: Histology: about a dozen adenocarcinoma, a couple of squamous cell carcinoma, 1 small cell lung cancer. Patients were aged about 30 to 80, nine to eleven men and about five women, stage I to III. Overall study results and limits: In normal lung, the top 100 clones were significantly more dominant than in tumor. TCR diversity was significantly greater in tumor than normal lung tissue.

Worth noting for this clonotype: The antigen is unknown. It may be a read error: a sequence one base away is much more abundant.

No cell sorting was done before RNA was extracted from the tissue. Distant lung tissue was collected more than 3 cm away from the tumor edge. TCRbeta libraries were built with three rounds of nested PCR, modified from ARM-PCR. TCRdb re-called the multiplex PCR reads through MiXCR, storing one row per CDR3 protein. The table lists 70,000 to 90,000 distinct CDR3 sequences, around 65% of them singletons. V was cut by 3 bases and J by 6 bases, with 16 bases left in between. This CDR3 is 15 amino acids long. CDR1 and CDR2 (germline): SGHDT, YYEEEE. The TCR was taken from a woman aged 50 to 60 with non-small cell lung cancer. Sequencing used distant non-tumor lung tissue. The rearrangement links TRBV5-6 to TRBJ2-1, with D possibly matching TRBD2 (5 bases). CDR3 in amino acids: CASSSLAQTCNEQFF. Here the CDR3 DNA reads TGTGCCAGCAGCTCTCTAGCCCAAACCTGCAATGAGCAGTTCTTC.